These 14 T cell receptor beta chains share one sample of origin, sequenced in a study of blood T cells in healthy people across ages. Using a J-beta primer mix together with a sample-barcoded 5' primer, a second PCR was run for roughly 6 to 12 cycles. TCRdb fed the 5' RACE reads into MiXCR, producing one record per CDR3 protein. This sample carries about 1,800,000 distinct CDR3 sequences, 28% of them seen once, and the ten largest clones take roughly 8.2%. Sequencing was performed on blood. These receptors all stem from a woman aged 30 to 39 in good health.

Remarks on this clonotype: A much more abundant neighbour one base away suggests this may be a read error. This chain links TRBV20-1 with TRBJ2-7, with TRBD2 matching over 11 bases. The CDR3 spans 14 residues. With 1 base clipped from V and 12 bases from J, the junction kept 11 bases outside the gene matches. Germline values: CDR1 DFQATT, CDR2 SNEGSKA (reference sequence). In DNA, the CDR3 is TGCAGTGCTAGAGGTCTAGCGGGAGGAGAGACCCTGTACTTC. Translating it yields CSARGLAGGETLYF.

The chain couples TRBV3-1 to TRBJ2-3; D is possibly TRBD2 (5 bases). The CDR3 totals 13 residues. Germline assignment: CDR1 LGHDT and CDR2 YNNKEL (reference sequence). V lost 7 bases and J lost 4, with 12 bases in between. CDR3 bases: TGTGCCAGCATGATCACCGGGGCAGATACGCAGTATTTT. It is translated as CASMITGADTQYF.

The table lists this clonotype with a few counts. The V gene is TRBV10-2, the J gene TRBJ1-2, with 9 bases identical to TRBD1. The CDR3 is made up of 15 amino acids. Germline CDR1 is WSHSY and CDR2 is SAAADI. Germline trimming cut 3 bases from V and 6 bases from J; bases unmatched to any gene: 8. Written as DNA, the CDR3 is TGCGCCAGCAGTGATGTGGGACAGGGATTCGATGGCTACACCTTC. Protein sequence: CASSDVGQGFDGYTF.

This clonotype was seen more than once but under ten times. At one of its ends the junction is not consistent with the germline gene, which may arise from a read error. This chain uses TRBV4-2 with TRBJ2-6, with 9 bases fitting TRBD2. This CDR3 spans 20 amino acids. The germline CDR1 and CDR2 sequences are LGHNA and YNFKEQ. CDR3 coding DNA: TGTGCCAGCAGCCAAGATGAAGTGGTCAGCGGGGGGTCTGGGGCCAACGTCCGGACTTTC. This codes for CASSQDEVVSGGSGANVRTF.

This clonotype was seen at least ten times. V is TRBV10-2 and J is TRBJ2-1, with TRBD1 matching 11 bases. Germline values: CDR1 WSHSY, CDR2 SAAADI. The junction had 12 bases not matched to a gene; V was cut back by 7 bases and J by 1 base. The CDR3 length is 18 residues. CDR3 nucleotide sequence: TGCGCCAGCAACCCACCCCCAGGACAGGGGGCGTCCTACAATGAGCAGTTCTTC. Its protein product is CASNPPPGQGASYNEQFF.

This clonotype was found many times. The chain links TRBV28 to TRBJ2-7; maybe TRBD2 (5 bases). V was cut by 6 bases and J by 6 bases, with 15 bases left in between. Germline V CDR1 and CDR2: MDHEN, SYDVKM. This CDR3 spans 13 amino acids. The CDR3 reads CASRDGIFGEQYF. CDR3 coding DNA: TGTGCCAGCAGAGACGGGATTTTCGGCGAGCAGTACTTC.

This chain uses TRBV11-2 with TRBJ2-7; D perhaps matches TRBD2 (6 bases). V dropped 7 bases and J dropped 6 bases, with 13 bases sitting between them. Germline lookup yields CDR1 SGHAT and CDR2 FQNNGV. The CDR3 sequence is 12 residues long. The CDR3 nucleotides are TGTGCCAGCAACTCCCCGGGAGTCGAGCAGTACTTC. It is translated as CASNSPGVEQYF.

This clonotype was picked up many times. V usage is TRBV29-1 and J usage is TRBJ2-5; 7 bases agree with TRBD1. The CDR3 spans 14 residues. V trimming: 7 bases; J trimming: 5 bases; junction bases outside the gene matches: 13. Germline assignment: CDR1 SQVTM and CDR2 ANQGSEA. CDR3 DNA sequence: TGCAGCGCGAGGACAGGACGACTCGCGGAGACCCAGTACTTC. Its translation is CSARTGRLAETQYF.

This chain joins TRBV28 and TRBJ1-1, with unresolved D. The CDR3 is 17 amino acids. Germline assignment: CDR1 MDHEN and CDR2 SYDVKM. The germline V and J ends were trimmed by 6 bases and 1 base, with 21 bases remaining between them. Here the CDR3 reads CASSPWTVGKGNTEAFF. The CDR3 bases are TGTGCCAGCAGCCCTTGGACGGTCGGGAAAGGGAACACTGAAGCTTTCTTT.

The chain is built from TRBV5-1 and TRBJ2-5, with D uncertain. Germline values: CDR1 SGHRS, CDR2 YFSETQ. The CDR3 has 14 residues. V lost 5 bases to trimming and J lost 5 bases, with 16 bases between them. For the CDR3, the DNA is TGCGCCAGCAGTCCGACATCTACCGGGGAGACCCAGTACTTC. This sequence encodes CASSPTSTGETQYF.

Concerning this clonotype itself: Its ends do not fully match the called genes, so a read error is possible. V and J are TRBV12-3 or TRBV12-4 and TRBJ2-2; D is tentatively TRBD1 or TRBD2 (6 bases each). The CDR3 is made up of 16 amino acids. The CDR3 DNA is TGTGCCAGCAGTCCACGGTCGGGGGCGAACACCGGGGAGCGGTTTTTT. It encodes CASSPRSGANTGERFF.

The V and J genes are TRBV28 and TRBJ2-5; 8 bases are shared with TRBD2. The J call may be in error: the DNA end matches TRBJ2-7 better. Germline CDR1 is MDHEN and CDR2 is SYDVKM. The CDR3 sequence is 15 residues long. The CDR3 DNA reads TGTGCCAGCAGTTCAGCGGGGGACGGTACCTACGAGCAGTACTTC. Its protein product is CASSSAGDGTYEQYF.

This clonotype has at least ten counts. The chain links TRBV6-5 to TRBJ2-7; a weak D match, TRBD1 (6 bases). V was cut by 6 bases and J by 0 bases, with 12 bases left in between. Per germline, CDR1 MNHEY and CDR2 SVGAGI. This CDR3 is built from 14 residues. The CDR3: CASRGAGVSYEQYF. The CDR3 DNA reads TGTGCCAGCAGAGGGGCAGGGGTCTCCTACGAGCAGTACTTC.

This clonotype was seen ten or more times. V usage is TRBV7-2 and J usage is TRBJ2-5; 8 bases align to TRBD2. After removal of 3 bases from V and 1 base from J, the junction contained 4 bases not matched to a gene. CDR1 and CDR2 from the germline V gene are SGHTA and FQGNSA. CDR3 length: 15 amino acids. CDR3 DNA sequence: TGTGCCAGCAGCTTCCGAGCGGGGGTCCAAGAGACCCAGTACTTC. This codes for CASSFRAGVQETQYF.